Following are 31 T cell receptor beta chains from one sample sequenced in a study of cytomegalovirus exposure and HLA in healthy donors. The study ran its PCR with 60 Vbeta and 13 Jbeta primers. Clones were read by immunoSEQ multiplex PCR, and TCRdb kept only the in-frame ones, dropping some. The sample holds approximately 190,000 clones, around 78% seen once. The sequenced sample was PBMCs. These receptors were taken from a woman younger than 45 in good health and CMV-seropositive.

CDR3 nucleotide sequence: TGTGCCAGCAGTCCCGGACAGATCTACGAGCAGTACTTC. Translation gives CASSPGQIYEQYF. This chain uses TRBV27 with TRBJ2-5; weak D call: TRBD1 (6 bases). TRBJ2-7 explains the end of the DNA better; the J call may be wrong. The CDR3 has 13 amino acids. CDR1 is MNHEY and CDR2 is SMNVEV in the germline V gene (reference sequence).

This chain connects TRBV5-1 to TRBJ2-3, with TRBD2 identical over 12 bases. CDR3 length: 15 amino acids. The germline V gene has CDR1 SGHRS and CDR2 YFSETQ. Trimming took 3 bases from V and 5 from J; bases not matched to a gene: 4. The CDR3 spells CASSSLAGGEDTQYF. The CDR3 DNA sequence: TGCGCCAGCAGCTCCCTAGCGGGAGGGGAAGATACGCAGTATTTT.

The V gene is TRBV30, the J gene TRBJ1-2, with TRBD1 matching 10 bases. Looked up from germline, CDR1 is GTSNPN and CDR2 is SVGIG (reference sequence). The CDR3 has 17 amino acids. V gave up 2 bases and J gave up 1 base; unmatched junction bases: 10. CDR3 in DNA: TGTGCCTGGAGTCTTGGGACAGGGGATTACAGTAACTATGGCTACACCTTC. Protein sequence: CAWSLGTGDYSNYGYTF. The full variable domain, completed using reference TRBV30 and TRBJ1-2, is SQTIHQWPATLVQPVGSPLSLECTVEGTSNPNLYWYRQAAGRGLQLLFYSVGIGQISSEVPQNLSASRPQDRQFILSSKKLLLSDSGFYLCAWSLGTGDYSNYGYTFGSGTRLTVV.

The gene calls are TRBV4-2 and TRBJ2-2, with 14 nucleotides matching TRBD2. Germline trimming cut 4 bases from V and 3 bases from J; bases unmatched to any gene: 10. Germline lookup yields CDR1 LGHNA and CDR2 YNFKEQ. This CDR3 has 19 residues. The CDR3 sequence is CASSLPGLAGDLDTGELFF. In DNA form, the CDR3 reads TGTGCCAGCAGCCTACCGGGACTAGCGGGGGATTTGGACACCGGGGAGCTGTTTTTT.

Regarding this clone: This CDR3 is also generated by other DNA sequences in the sample. This rearrangement joins TRBV2 to TRBJ2-1; 8 bases are a match to TRBD1. From germline, CDR1 is SNHLY and CDR2 FYNNEI. The CDR3 length is 15 residues. The trim removed 6 bases at V and 2 bases at J, leaving 6 bases unmatched. DNA for the CDR3: TGTGCCAGCAGAGCCGGGACAGGACCCTACAATGAGCAGTTCTTC. Translated, it gives CASRAGTGPYNEQFF. The whole variable domain, remainder taken from reference TRBV2 and TRBJ2-1, is EPEVTQTPSHQVTQMGQEVILRCVPISNHLYFYWYRQILGQKVEFLVSFYNNEISEKSEIFDDQFSVERPDGSNFTLKIRSTKLEDSAMYFCASRAGTGPYNEQFFGPGTRLTVL.

The count of this clone is one. V gene TRBV7-2 combines with J gene TRBJ2-7; the match to TRBD2 covers 10 bases. This CDR3 spans 14 amino acids. In germline, CDR1 is SGHTA, CDR2 FQGNSA. The ends lost 1 base at V and 6 bases at J; junction bases unmatched: 3. Here the CDR3 reads CASSLDSGGFEQYF. In DNA, the CDR3 is TGTGCCAGCAGCTTAGATAGCGGGGGGTTCGAGCAGTACTTC.

Note on this clone: Other DNA sequences in the sample encode the same CDR3. The chain carries TRBV15 and TRBJ1-1, with 7 bases that match TRBD1. The CDR3 totals 14 residues. The germline V gene encodes CDR1 LNHNV and CDR2 YYDKDF (reference sequence). Germline trimming cut 1 base from V and 5 bases from J; bases unmatched to any gene: 4. CDR3 amino acids: CATSRGRGNTEAFF. Here the CDR3 DNA reads TGTGCCACCAGCAGAGGCAGGGGGAATACTGAAGCTTTCTTT.

The table lists this clone with a count of one. The rearrangement links TRBV28 to TRBJ1-5; TRBD1 is a possible D gene (6 bases). The CDR3 sequence is 14 residues long. Trimming pared 4 bases from V and 6 bases from J, leaving 13 bases between. Germline V gives CDR1 MDHEN, CDR2 SYDVKM. CDR3 residues: CASSSRQAGQPQHF. DNA for the CDR3: TGTGCCAGCAGTTCAAGACAGGCCGGTCAGCCCCAGCATTTT.

This chain joins TRBV27 and TRBJ1-1, with D possibly matching TRBD1 (6 bases). V gave up 2 bases and J gave up 2 bases, with 9 bases separating them. Germline lookup yields CDR1 MNHEY and CDR2 SMNVEV (reference sequence). The CDR3 extends over 14 amino acids. The CDR3 loop is CASSLTGFNTEAFF. CDR3 coding DNA: TGTGCCAGCAGTTTAACAGGGTTCAACACTGAAGCTTTCTTT.

V gene TRBV5-1 combines with J gene TRBJ2-3; 12 nucleotides agree with TRBD2. J gave up 3 bases and V 3 bases, and 2 bases lay outside the gene matches. The CDR3 is 15 residues long. CDR1 and CDR2 from the germline V gene are SGHRS and YFSETQ. This CDR3 is CASSSTSGGTDTQYF. DNA for the CDR3: TGCGCCAGCAGCTCGACTAGCGGGGGAACAGATACGCAGTATTTT.

This chain links TRBV7-9 with TRBJ1-1; the match to TRBD1 covers 8 bases. The CDR3 loop spans 14 amino acids. Germline loops: CDR1 SEHNR, CDR2 FQNEAQ (reference sequence). V trimming: 3 bases; J trimming: 7 bases; junction bases outside the gene matches: 7. The CDR3 nucleotides are TGTGCCAGCAGCTTTGGGCAGGGGGCCCGTGAAGCTTTCTTT. Protein product: CASSFGQGAREAFF.

The rearrangement links TRBV7-6 to TRBJ2-1; 7 bases are shared with TRBD2. Unmatched junction bases numbered 8, after V lost 1 base and J lost 8 bases. The CDR3 covers 15 residues. The germline V gene has CDR1 SGHVS and CDR2 FNYEAQ. DNA of the CDR3: TGTGCCAGCAGCTTAGGAACTAGCGCCAAGGATGAGCAGTTCTTC. Amino acids: CASSLGTSAKDEQFF.

The rearrangement joins TRBV7-9 to TRBJ2-7; 8 positions agree with TRBD1. The CDR3 sequence is 14 residues long. CDR1 and CDR2 from the germline V gene are SEHNR and FQNEAQ (reference sequence). V gave up 5 bases and J gave up 2 bases; unmatched junction bases: 5. As DNA, the CDR3 is TGTGCCAGCAGCCCGACAGGGGAGACCTACGAGCAGTACTTC. It translates to CASSPTGETYEQYF.

This clone was detected only a few times. This chain uses TRBV5-1 with TRBJ1-1, with D unclear. The length of the CDR3 is 15 residues. Germline-derived CDR1 and CDR2 are SGHRS and YFSETQ. V was pared by 2 bases and J by 1 base, with 12 bases between. CDR3 nucleotides: TGCGCCAGCAGCTTTGAGGAGGCAAAGAACACTGAAGCTTTCTTT. Encoded protein: CASSFEEAKNTEAFF. The whole variable domain, remainder taken from reference TRBV5-1 and TRBJ1-1, is KAGVTQTPRYLIKTRGQQVTLSCSPISGHRSVSWYQQTPGQGLQFLFEYFSETQRNKGNFPGRFSGRQFSNSRSEMNVSTLELGDSALYLCASSFEEAKNTEAFFGQGTRLTVV.

This sequence joins TRBV4-1 and TRBJ2-3, with 10 bases lining up with TRBD2. The CDR3 has 20 residues. Germline-derived CDR1 and CDR2 are MGHRA and YSYEKL. V lost 1 base and J lost 1; bases outside the gene matches: 14. In nucleotides, the CDR3 is TGCGCCAGCAGCCAAGCCCCGTCGGCTAGCGGGAGAGGAGGCACAGATACGCAGTATTTT. Its protein product is CASSQAPSASGRGGTDTQYF.

The chain carries TRBV29-1 and TRBJ1-5, with D hard to call. The germline V gene encodes CDR1 SQVTM and CDR2 ANQGSEA. The CDR3 is 15 residues long. V lost 4 bases, J lost 0 bases, and 13 bases lay in between. CDR3 sequence reads: CSVGLGGDSNQPQHF. In DNA form, the CDR3 reads TGCAGCGTTGGACTCGGAGGCGATAGCAATCAGCCCCAGCATTTT.

The CDR3, as DNA: TGTGCCAGCAGCTTAGGCCGGGACACGAACTATGGCTACACCTTC. Protein: CASSLGRDTNYGYTF. The gene calls are TRBV7-6 and TRBJ1-2, with a tentative D call TRBD1 (6 bases). V was shortened by 1 base and J by 2 bases, with 11 bases between the two germline ends. Looked up from germline, CDR1 is SGHVS and CDR2 is FNYEAQ. The CDR3 length is 15 residues.

The J gene is TRBJ1-6, the V gene TRBV7-9; maybe TRBD1 (5 bases). V dropped 0 bases and J dropped 10 bases, with 13 bases sitting between them. Germline V gene sequence: CDR1 SEHNR, CDR2 FQNEAQ (reference sequence). The CDR3 contains 15 residues. CDR3 loop: CASSLASPGGSPLHF. The CDR3 region has the DNA TGTGCCAGCAGCTTAGCCTCCCCCGGGGGATCACCCCTCCACTTT.

This clone showed up just once. The CDR3 loop reads CASSLGDTKAAELFF. In nucleotides, the CDR3 is TGTGCCAGCAGTCTGGGGGACACAAAAGCGGCCGAGCTGTTTTTT. The genes are TRBV5-5 and TRBJ2-2; D is perhaps TRBD1 (6 bases). The germline gives CDR1 SGHKS, CDR2 YYEKEE (reference sequence). V dropped 5 bases and J dropped 11 bases, with 22 bases sitting between them. The CDR3 contains 15 residues.

CDR3 nucleotides: TGTGCCAGCAGCTGGGGCCCAGATACGCAGTATTTT. It codes for CASSWGPDTQYF. The chain carries TRBV11-2 and TRBJ2-3, with D possibly being TRBD1 (5 bases). The CDR3 spans 12 residues. V was cut by 4 bases and J by 4 bases, with 6 bases left in between. The V gene's germline CDR1 is SGHAT and CDR2 FQNNGV.

V is TRBV29-1 and J is TRBJ2-7; TRBD1 agrees at 10 bases. This CDR3 is built from 13 residues. Losses at the gene ends were 4 bases for V and 7 bases for J; bases not matched to a gene: 7. Germline V CDR1 and CDR2: SQVTM, ANQGSEA. The DNA for the CDR3 is TGCAGCGTTGGACGACAGGGGGCTGGAGAGCAGTACTTC. It specifies CSVGRQGAGEQYF.

The rearrangement joins TRBV7-9 to TRBJ2-3; 9 bases agree with TRBD2. With 4 bases clipped from V and 4 bases from J, the junction kept 9 bases outside the gene matches. In germline, CDR1 is SEHNR, CDR2 FQNEAQ (reference sequence). This CDR3 comprises 16 residues. CDR3 amino acids: CASSSRRLAAPDTQYF. The CDR3 DNA reads as TGTGCCAGCAGCTCGCGCCGACTAGCGGCCCCAGATACGCAGTATTTT.

The CDR3 spells CASSQVFSGGASQETQYF. The CDR3 bases are TGCGCCAGCAGCCAAGTGTTTAGCGGGGGGGCATCGCAAGAGACCCAGTACTTC. This chain links TRBV4-1 with TRBJ2-5, with 11 bases matching TRBD2. V was pared by 1 base and J by 2 bases, with 9 bases of the junction left unmatched. The CDR3 has 18 amino acids. CDR1 is MGHRA and CDR2 is YSYEKL in the germline V gene.

V usage is TRBV13 and J usage is TRBJ1-1; TRBD1 agrees at 9 bases. The V gene's germline CDR1 is PRHDT and CDR2 FYEKMQ (reference sequence). The CDR3 spans 15 residues. Trimming took 5 bases from V and 0 from J; bases not matched to a gene: 4. This CDR3 reads CASSPGQGLNTEAFF. The CDR3 nucleotides read TGTGCCAGCAGCCCAGGACAGGGGTTGAACACTGAAGCTTTCTTT.

The chain recombines TRBV2 with TRBJ1-5, with TRBD1 matching 12 bases. Trimming cost V 6 bases and J 6 bases; bases outside gene matches: 3. Germline V gene lookup returns CDR1 SNHLY and CDR2 FYNNEI. The CDR3 runs to 14 residues. The chain's CDR3 is CASSGDRGLQPQHF. The CDR3 DNA follows: TGTGCCAGCAGCGGGGACAGGGGGCTTCAGCCCCAGCATTTT. The whole variable domain, remainder taken from reference TRBV2 and TRBJ1-5, is EPEVTQTPSHQVTQMGQEVILRCVPISNHLYFYWYRQILGQKVEFLVSFYNNEISEKSEIFDDQFSVERPDGSNFTLKIRSTKLEDSAMYFCASSGDRGLQPQHFGDGTRLSIL.

The genes are TRBV19 and TRBJ1-3; TRBD1 might be the D (6 bases). The length of the CDR3 is 14 residues. The germline V gene has CDR1 LNHDA and CDR2 SQIVND (reference sequence). Trimming left V 5 bases short and J 8 bases short, with 16 bases between. The CDR3 nucleotides read TGTGCCAGTAGTCCGCGACAGGCTACGGACACCATATATTTT. Its translation is CASSPRQATDTIYF.

This chain joins TRBV29-1 and TRBJ1-1; 7 bases match TRBD1. The CDR3 runs to 13 residues. Germline V gives CDR1 SQVTM, CDR2 ANQGSEA. The trim removed 3 bases at V and 1 base at J, leaving 2 bases unmatched. This chain's CDR3 is CSVEGQPNTEAFF. The CDR3 DNA reads as TGCAGCGTTGAGGGACAGCCGAACACTGAAGCTTTCTTT.

This clone was seen a few times. The chain couples TRBV27 to TRBJ1-4; maybe TRBD1 (5 bases). Germline V gene lookup returns CDR1 MNHEY and CDR2 SMNVEV (reference sequence). This CDR3 region has 13 residues. Trimming took off 4 bases at V and 6 bases at J, with 9 bases between the two ends. CDR3 in DNA: TGTGCCAGCAGTTCCAGGGCCTATGAAAAACTGTTTTTT. Amino acids: CASSSRAYEKLFF.

V and J are TRBV9 and TRBJ1-2; D unclear. The CDR3 has 16 amino acids. Trimming took 0 bases from V and 4 from J, leaving 16 bases between them. CDR1 is SGDLS and CDR2 is YYNGEE in the germline V gene. For the CDR3, the DNA is TGTGCCAGCAGCGTAGAGCGAGACCGGGGTCGCTATGGCTACACCTTC. As protein: CASSVERDRGRYGYTF.

This clone was seen only once. This chain links TRBV7-9 with TRBJ2-1, with no clear D. The CDR3 extends over 15 amino acids. V was trimmed by 2 bases and J by 6 bases, leaving 14 bases between them. Germline-derived CDR1 and CDR2 are SEHNR and FQNEAQ (reference sequence). The CDR3 DNA is TGTGCCAGCAGCTTATTGGGCCTTTCTACCAATGAGCAGTTCTTC. Amino acids: CASSLLGLSTNEQFF.

V usage is TRBV28 and J usage is TRBJ1-5; no firm D call. V lost 10 bases to trimming and J lost 0 bases, with 7 bases between them. CDR3 length: 12 amino acids. Germline CDR1 is MDHEN and CDR2 is SYDVKM. The CDR3 loop reads CATLVSNQPQHF. Here the CDR3 DNA reads TGTGCCACCCTAGTTAGCAATCAGCCCCAGCATTTT.